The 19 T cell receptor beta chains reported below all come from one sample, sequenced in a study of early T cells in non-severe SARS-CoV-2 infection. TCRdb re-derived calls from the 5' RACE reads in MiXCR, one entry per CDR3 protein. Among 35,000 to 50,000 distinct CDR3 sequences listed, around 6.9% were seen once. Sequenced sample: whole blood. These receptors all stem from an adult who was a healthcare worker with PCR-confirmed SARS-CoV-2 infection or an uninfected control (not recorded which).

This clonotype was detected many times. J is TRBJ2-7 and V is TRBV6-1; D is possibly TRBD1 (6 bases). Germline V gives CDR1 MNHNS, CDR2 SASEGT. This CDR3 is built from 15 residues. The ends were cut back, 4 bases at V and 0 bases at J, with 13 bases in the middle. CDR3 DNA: TGTGCCAGCAGTGTCCCAGGGGAGAGCTCCTACGAGCAGTACTTC. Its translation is CASSVPGESSYEQYF.

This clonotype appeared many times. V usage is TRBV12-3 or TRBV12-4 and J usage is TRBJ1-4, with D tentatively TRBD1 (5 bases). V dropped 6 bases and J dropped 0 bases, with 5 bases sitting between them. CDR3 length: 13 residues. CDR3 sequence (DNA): TGTGCCAGCAGGGACACAACTAATGAAAAACTGTTTTTT. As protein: CASRDTTNEKLFF.

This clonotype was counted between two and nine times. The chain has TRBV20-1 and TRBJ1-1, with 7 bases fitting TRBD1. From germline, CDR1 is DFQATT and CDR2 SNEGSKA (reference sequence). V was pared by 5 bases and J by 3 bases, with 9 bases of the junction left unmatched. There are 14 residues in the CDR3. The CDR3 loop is CSASTGVWDTEAFF. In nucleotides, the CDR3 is TGCAGTGCTTCTACAGGGGTGTGGGACACTGAAGCTTTCTTT.

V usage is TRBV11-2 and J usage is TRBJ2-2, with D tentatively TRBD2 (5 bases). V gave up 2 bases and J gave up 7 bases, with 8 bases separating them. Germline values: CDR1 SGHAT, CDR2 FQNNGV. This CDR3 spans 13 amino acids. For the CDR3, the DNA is TGTGCCAGCAGCTTACTAGCCGGCGGGGAGCTGTTTTTT. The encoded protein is CASSLLAGGELFF.

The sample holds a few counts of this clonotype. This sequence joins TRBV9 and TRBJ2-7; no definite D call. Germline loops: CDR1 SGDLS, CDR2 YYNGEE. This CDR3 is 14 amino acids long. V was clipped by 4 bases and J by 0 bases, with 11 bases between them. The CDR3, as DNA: TGTGCCAGCAGCTACCAAGTGAGCTCCTACGAGCAGTACTTC. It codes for CASSYQVSSYEQYF.

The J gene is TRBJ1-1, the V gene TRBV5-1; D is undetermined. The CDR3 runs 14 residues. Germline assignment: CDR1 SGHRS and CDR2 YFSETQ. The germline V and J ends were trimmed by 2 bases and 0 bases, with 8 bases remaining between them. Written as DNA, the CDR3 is TGCGCCAGCAGCTTTGGCCGGTTGAACACTGAAGCTTTCTTT. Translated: CASSFGRLNTEAFF.

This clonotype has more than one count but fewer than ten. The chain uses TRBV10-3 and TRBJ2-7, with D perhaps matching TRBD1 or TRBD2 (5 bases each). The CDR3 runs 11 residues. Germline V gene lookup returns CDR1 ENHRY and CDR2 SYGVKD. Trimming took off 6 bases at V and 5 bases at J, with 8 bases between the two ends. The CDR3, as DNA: TGTGCCATCAGGGGGACCGACGAGCAGTACTTC. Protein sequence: CAIRGTDEQYF.

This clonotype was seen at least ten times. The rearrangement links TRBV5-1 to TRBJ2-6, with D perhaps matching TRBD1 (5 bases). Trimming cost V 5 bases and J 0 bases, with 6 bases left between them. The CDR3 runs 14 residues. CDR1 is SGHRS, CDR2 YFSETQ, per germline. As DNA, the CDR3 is TGCGCCAGCAGGGACACCTCTGGGGCCAACGTCCTGACTTTC. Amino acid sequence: CASRDTSGANVLTF.

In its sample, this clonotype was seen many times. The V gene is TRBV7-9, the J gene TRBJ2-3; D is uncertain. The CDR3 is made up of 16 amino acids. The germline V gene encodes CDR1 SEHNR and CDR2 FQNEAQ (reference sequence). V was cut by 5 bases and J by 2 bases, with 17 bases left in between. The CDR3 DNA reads TGTGCCAGCAGCCCCACGGCCCAGAGCCTCACAGATACGCAGTATTTT. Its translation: CASSPTAQSLTDTQYF.

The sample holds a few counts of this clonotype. CDR3 in amino acids: CASSRQGPTNTGELFF. CDR3 sequence (DNA): TGTGCCAGCAGCCGACAGGGGCCAACGAACACCGGGGAGCTGTTTTTT. The chain couples TRBV14 to TRBJ2-2; the match to TRBD1 covers 8 bases. Germline CDR1 reads SGHDN; CDR2 reads FVKESK. The CDR3 extends over 16 amino acids. V trimming: 4 bases; J trimming: 0 bases; junction bases outside the gene matches: 4.

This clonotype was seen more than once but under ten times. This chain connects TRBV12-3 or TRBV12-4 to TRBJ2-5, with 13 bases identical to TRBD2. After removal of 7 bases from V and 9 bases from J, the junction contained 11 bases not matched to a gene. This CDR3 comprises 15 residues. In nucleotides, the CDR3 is TGTGCCAGCAAAACTAGCGGGGGGGCCCAGAAGGCCCAGTACTTC. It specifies CASKTSGGAQKAQYF.

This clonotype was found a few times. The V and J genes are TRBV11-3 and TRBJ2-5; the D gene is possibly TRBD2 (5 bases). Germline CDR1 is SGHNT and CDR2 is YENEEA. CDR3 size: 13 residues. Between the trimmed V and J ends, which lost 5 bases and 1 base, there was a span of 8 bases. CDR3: CASSRGLQETQYF. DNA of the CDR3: TGTGCCAGCAGCCGAGGACTCCAAGAGACCCAGTACTTC.

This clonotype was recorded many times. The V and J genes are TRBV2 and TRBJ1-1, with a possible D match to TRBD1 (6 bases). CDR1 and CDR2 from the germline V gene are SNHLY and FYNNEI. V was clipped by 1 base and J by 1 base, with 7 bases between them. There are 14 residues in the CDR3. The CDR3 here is CASSEVRGNTEAFF. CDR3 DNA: TGTGCCAGCAGTGAAGTCAGGGGGAACACTGAAGCTTTCTTT.

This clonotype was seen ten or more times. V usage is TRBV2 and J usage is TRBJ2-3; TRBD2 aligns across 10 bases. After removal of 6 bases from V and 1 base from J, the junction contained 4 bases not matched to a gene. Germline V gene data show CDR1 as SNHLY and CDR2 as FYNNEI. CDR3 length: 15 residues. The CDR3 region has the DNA TGTGCCAGCAGGAGGGGGACTAGCGGCACAGATACGCAGTATTTT. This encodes CASRRGTSGTDTQYF.

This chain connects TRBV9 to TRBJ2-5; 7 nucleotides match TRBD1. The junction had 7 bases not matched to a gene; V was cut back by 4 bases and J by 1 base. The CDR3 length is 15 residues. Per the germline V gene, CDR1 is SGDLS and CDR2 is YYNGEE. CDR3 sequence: CASSSGQVLQETQYF. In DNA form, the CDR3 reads TGTGCCAGCAGCTCCGGACAGGTCCTCCAAGAGACCCAGTACTTC.

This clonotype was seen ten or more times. The CDR3 bases are TGTGCCAGCAGTTTAGGGACAGCATACAATGAGCAGTTCTTC. Protein: CASSLGTAYNEQFF. V is TRBV27 and J is TRBJ2-1, with TRBD1 identical over 7 bases. After removal of 2 bases from V and 4 bases from J, the junction contained 2 bases not matched to a gene. Looked up from germline, CDR1 is MNHEY and CDR2 is SMNVEV (reference sequence). CDR3 size: 14 residues.

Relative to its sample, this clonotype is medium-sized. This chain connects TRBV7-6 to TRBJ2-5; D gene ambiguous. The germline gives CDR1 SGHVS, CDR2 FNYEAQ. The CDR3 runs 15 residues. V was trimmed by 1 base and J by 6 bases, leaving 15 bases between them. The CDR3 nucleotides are TGTGCCAGCAGCTTAGGGGGTGCGACTTATCAGACCCAGTACTTC. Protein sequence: CASSLGGATYQTQYF. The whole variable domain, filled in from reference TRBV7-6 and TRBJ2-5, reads GAGVSQSPRYKVTKRGQDVALRCDPISGHVSLYWYRQALGQGPEFLTYFNYEAQQDKSGLPNDRFSAERPEGSISTLTIQRTEQRDSAMYRCASSLGGATYQTQYFGPGTRLLVL.

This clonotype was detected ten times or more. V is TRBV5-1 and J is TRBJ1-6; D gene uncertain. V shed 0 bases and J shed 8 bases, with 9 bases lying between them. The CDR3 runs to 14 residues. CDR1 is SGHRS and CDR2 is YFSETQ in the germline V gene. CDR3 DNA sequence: TGCGCCAGCAGCTTGGGGAACTCGGATTCACCCCTCCACTTT. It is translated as CASSLGNSDSPLHF.

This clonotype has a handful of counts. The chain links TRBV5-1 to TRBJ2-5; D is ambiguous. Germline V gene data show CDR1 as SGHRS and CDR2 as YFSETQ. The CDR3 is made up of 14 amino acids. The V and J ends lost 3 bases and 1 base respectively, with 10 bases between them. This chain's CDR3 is CASSSVQSQETQYF. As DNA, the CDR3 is TGCGCCAGCAGCTCAGTTCAGAGCCAAGAGACCCAGTACTTC.